A selection of T cell receptor beta chains follows, all from one sample in a study of blood T cells in healthy people across ages. Via MiXCR, TCRdb re-called the 5' RACE reads, giving one row per CDR3 protein. Of hundreds of thousands of distinct CDR3 sequences listed, 25% to 35% are singletons. Sequenced: blood. The source of these receptors is a woman of 80 years or more in good health. The CDR3 runs from the conserved cysteine through the conserved F or W. D genes are given only for firm matches. Where a row states a size, it is once, few, many or the class of an expanded clone; other rows omit it.

V gene,clone size,D gene,J gene,CDR3 protein,CDR3 DNA
TRBV4-2,many,.,TRBJ1-5,CASSQSVGEDSNQPQHF,TGTGCCAGCAGCCAATCTGTTGGGGAAGATAGCAATCAGCCCCAGCATTTT
TRBV20-1,.,.,TRBJ2-5,CSSQGTRETQYF,TGCAGCAGTCAGGGGACGAGGGAGACCCAGTACTTC
TRBV6-1,.,.,TRBJ2-5,CASNAMGTQYF,TGTGCCAGCAATGCGATGGGGACCCAGTACTTC
TRBV18,.,.,TRBJ2-2,CASSPKKVTGELFF,TGTGCCAGCTCACCCAAGAAGGTCACCGGGGAGCTGTTTTTT
TRBV20-1,many,.,TRBJ2-3,CSARDTQDWADTQYF,TGCAGTGCTAGAGACACACAGGATTGGGCAGATACGCAGTATTTT
TRBV6-6,.,TRBD2,TRBJ2-7,CASRPGLAGGDEQYF,TGTGCCAGCAGGCCGGGACTAGCGGGGGGGGATGAGCAGTACTTC
TRBV15,many,.,TRBJ2-7,CATSRDRDWTRQHEQYF,TGTGCCACCAGCAGAGATCGAGATTGGACCAGACAACACGAGCAGTACTTC
TRBV20-1,many,.,TRBJ2-7,CSARAGYEQYF,TGCAGTGCTAGGGCAGGCTACGAGCAGTACTTC
TRBV5-1,.,TRBD1,TRBJ2-5,CASSPGQAGTQYF,TGCGCCAGCAGCCCCGGACAGGCCGGGACCCAGTACTTC
TRBV19,.,TRBD1,TRBJ1-5,CATGQGFKPQHF,TGTGCCACCGGACAGGGGTTCAAGCCCCAGCATTTT
TRBV25-1,many,.,TRBJ1-6,CASREGQRSSYNSPLHF,TGTGCCAGCAGGGAAGGACAGCGAAGCTCCTATAATTCACCCCTCCACTTT
TRBV5-1,many,.,TRBJ2-4,CASSSPAYKNIQYF,TGCGCCAGCAGTTCCCCCGCGTACAAAAACATTCAGTACTTC
TRBV5-4,many,TRBD1,TRBJ2-5,CASSLTGREETQYF,TGTGCCAGCAGCCTGACAGGGAGAGAAGAGACCCAGTACTTC
TRBV30,few,.,TRBJ2-7,CAWSVGGAVGSWEQYF,TGTGCCTGGAGTGTGGGCGGGGCAGTCGGGTCTTGGGAGCAGTACTTC
TRBV5-6,many,.,TRBJ2-7,CASSLAGQINYEQYF,TGTGCCAGCAGCTTGGCCGGGCAGATAAACTACGAGCAGTACTTC
TRBV20-1,few,.,TRBJ2-1,CSASRSANEQFF,TGCAGTGCTAGTCGGAGTGCCAATGAGCAGTTCTTC
TRBV7-2,.,.,TRBJ2-7,CASSFVSSFRSYEQYF,TGTGCCAGCAGCTTCGTTTCTTCCTTTCGGTCCTACGAGCAGTACTTC
TRBV30,few,TRBD2,TRBJ2-3,CAWSGTSGGSGTDTQYF,TGTGCCTGGAGTGGGACTAGCGGGGGATCGGGCACAGATACGCAGTATTTT
TRBV7-2,.,.,TRBJ2-2,CASSLRGASTNTGERFF,TGTGCCAGCAGCTTAAGGGGGGCCAGTACGAACACCGGGGAGCGGTTTTTT
TRBV14,.,.,TRBJ2-1,CASGQFNRPGDNEQFF,TGTGCCAGCGGCCAATTTAATCGTCCCGGGGACAATGAGCAGTTCTTC
TRBV15,many,.,TRBJ2-5,CATGRGGTEETQYF,TGTGCCACCGGCCGGGGGGGGACAGAAGAGACCCAGTACTTC
TRBV30,many,.,TRBJ1-2,CAWTRTPNYGYTF,TGTGCCTGGACCCGGACACCTAACTATGGCTACACCTTC
TRBV7-9,.,.,TRBJ2-2,CASAAGANTGELFF,TGTGCCAGCGCGGCGGGGGCCAACACCGGGGAGCTGTTTTTT
TRBV5-4,.,TRBD2,TRBJ2-2,CASTPGGGANTGELFF,TGTGCCAGCACCCCGGGAGGGGGAGCGAACACCGGGGAGCTGTTTTTT
TRBV28,many,.,TRBJ2-7,CASGYEQYF,TGTGCCAGTGGTTACGAGCAGTACTTC
TRBV20-1,many,.,TRBJ2-3,CSAEGGPSPDTQYF,TGCAGTGCCGAGGGGGGCCCGAGCCCAGATACGCAGTATTTT
TRBV27,few,TRBD1,TRBJ1-4,CASRRQGARHEKLFF,TGTGCCAGCCGTCGTCAGGGGGCCAGACATGAAAAACTGTTTTTT
TRBV10-3,once,TRBD2,TRBJ2-1,CAISGGLAGVHNEQFF,TGTGCCATTAGTGGCGGACTAGCGGGGGTCCACAATGAGCAGTTCTTC
TRBV29-1,few,TRBD1,TRBJ2-2,CSGGQGKWELFF,TGCAGCGGGGGACAGGGAAAATGGGAGCTGTTTTTT